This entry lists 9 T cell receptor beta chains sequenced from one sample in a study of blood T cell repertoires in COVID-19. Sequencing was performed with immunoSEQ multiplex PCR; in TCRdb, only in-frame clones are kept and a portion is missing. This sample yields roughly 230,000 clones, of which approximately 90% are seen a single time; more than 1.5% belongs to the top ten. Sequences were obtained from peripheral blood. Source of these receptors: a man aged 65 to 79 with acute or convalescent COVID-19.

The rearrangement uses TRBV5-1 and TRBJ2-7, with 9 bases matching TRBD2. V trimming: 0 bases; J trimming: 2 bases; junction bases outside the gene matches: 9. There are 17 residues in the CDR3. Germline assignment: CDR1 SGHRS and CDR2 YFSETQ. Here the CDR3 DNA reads TGCGCCAGCAGCTTGGCTGGTAGCGGGAGATCCGCCTACGAGCAGTACTTC. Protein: CASSLAGSGRSAYEQYF. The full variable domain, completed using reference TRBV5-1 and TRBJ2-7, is KAGVTQTPRYLIKTRGQQVTLSCSPISGHRSVSWYQQTPGQGLQFLFEYFSETQRNKGNFPGRFSGRQFSNSRSEMNVSTLELGDSALYLCASSLAGSGRSAYEQYFGPGTRLTVT.

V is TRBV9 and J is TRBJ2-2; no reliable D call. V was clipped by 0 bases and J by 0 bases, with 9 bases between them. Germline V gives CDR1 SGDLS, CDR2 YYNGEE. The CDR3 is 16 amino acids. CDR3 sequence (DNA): TGTGCCAGCAGCGTAGGGCGCAGGTCGAACACCGGGGAGCTGTTTTTT. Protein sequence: CASSVGRRSNTGELFF.

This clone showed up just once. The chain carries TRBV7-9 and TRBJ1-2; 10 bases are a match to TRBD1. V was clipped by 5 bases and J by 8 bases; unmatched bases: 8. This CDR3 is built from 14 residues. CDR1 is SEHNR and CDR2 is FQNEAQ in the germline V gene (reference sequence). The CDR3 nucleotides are TGTGCCAGCAGCCCGGGACAGGGGACGAACGGCTACACCTTC. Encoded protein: CASSPGQGTNGYTF. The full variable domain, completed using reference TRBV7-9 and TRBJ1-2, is DTGVSQNPRHKITKRGQNVTFRCDPISEHNRLYWYRQTLGQGPEFLTYFQNEAQLEKSRLLSDRFSAERPKGSFSTLEIQRTEQGDSAMYLCASSPGQGTNGYTFGSGTRLTVV.

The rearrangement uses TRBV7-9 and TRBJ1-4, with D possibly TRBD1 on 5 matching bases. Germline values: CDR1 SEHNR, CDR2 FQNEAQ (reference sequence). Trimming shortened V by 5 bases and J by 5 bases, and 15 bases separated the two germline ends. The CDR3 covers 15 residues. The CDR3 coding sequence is TGTGCCAGCAGCCCAGACAGCGCCCTAAATGAAAAACTGTTTTTT. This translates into CASSPDSALNEKLFF.

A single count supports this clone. CDR3 DNA sequence: TGCGCCAGCAGCTTGGCCCAGGGCTACGAGCAGTACTTC. This encodes CASSLAQGYEQYF. The rearrangement joins TRBV5-1 to TRBJ2-7; a possible D gene is TRBD1 (5 bases). The V and J ends lost 0 bases and 3 bases respectively, with 7 bases between them. This CDR3 has 13 residues. CDR1 and CDR2 (germline): SGHRS, YFSETQ.

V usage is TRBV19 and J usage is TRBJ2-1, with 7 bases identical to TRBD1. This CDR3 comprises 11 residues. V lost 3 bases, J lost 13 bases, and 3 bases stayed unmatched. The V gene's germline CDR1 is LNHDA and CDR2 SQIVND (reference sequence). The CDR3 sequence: CASSMTGKQFF. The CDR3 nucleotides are TGTGCCAGTAGTATGACAGGGAAACAGTTCTTC.

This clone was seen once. CDR3 nucleotides: TGTGCCAGCAGTTTCGTCTCCTACAATGAGCAGTTCTTC. As protein: CASSFVSYNEQFF. The V call is TRBV27, the J call TRBJ2-1; D not resolved. The CDR3 contains 13 residues. The germline CDR1 and CDR2 sequences are MNHEY and SMNVEV (reference sequence). V lost 3 bases and J lost 0, with 3 bases in between.

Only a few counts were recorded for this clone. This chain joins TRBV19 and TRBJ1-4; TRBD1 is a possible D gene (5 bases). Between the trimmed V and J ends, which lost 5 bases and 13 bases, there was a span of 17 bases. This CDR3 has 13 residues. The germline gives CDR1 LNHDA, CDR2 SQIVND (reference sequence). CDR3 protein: CASSPRRAGGLFF. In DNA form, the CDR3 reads TGTGCCAGTAGTCCGAGGAGGGCCGGGGGACTGTTTTTT.

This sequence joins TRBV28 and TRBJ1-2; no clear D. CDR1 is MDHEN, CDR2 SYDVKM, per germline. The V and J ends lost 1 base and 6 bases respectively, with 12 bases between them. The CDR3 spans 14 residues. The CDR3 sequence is CASSLSRTYDGYTF. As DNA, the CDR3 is TGTGCCAGCAGTTTATCCCGAACCTATGATGGCTACACCTTC.